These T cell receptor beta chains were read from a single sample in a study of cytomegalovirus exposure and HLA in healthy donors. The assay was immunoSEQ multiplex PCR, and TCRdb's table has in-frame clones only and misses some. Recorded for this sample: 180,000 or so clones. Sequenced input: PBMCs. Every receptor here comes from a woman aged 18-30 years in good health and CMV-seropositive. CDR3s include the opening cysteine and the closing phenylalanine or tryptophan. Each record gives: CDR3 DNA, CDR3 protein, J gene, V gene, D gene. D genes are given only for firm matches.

cdr3_nt: TGTGCCAGCAGCTTGAGGCCGCCAGTGAACACTGAAGCTTTCTTT; cdr3_aa: CASSLRPPVNTEAFF; j_call: TRBJ1-1; v_call: TRBV11-2; d_call: .
cdr3_nt: TGTGCCAGCAGTTTAGCGGGAGATACGCAGTATTTT; cdr3_aa: CASSLAGDTQYF; j_call: TRBJ2-3; v_call: TRBV2; d_call: TRBD2
cdr3_nt: TGCGCCAGCAGCTTGATCGGACAGGGCGGGATCGAAGCTTTCTTT; cdr3_aa: CASSLIGQGGIEAFF; j_call: TRBJ1-1; v_call: TRBV5-1; d_call: TRBD1
cdr3_nt: TGTGCCAGTAGTCCTATGTGGGGGGCTGGGGCCAACGTCCTGACTTTC; cdr3_aa: CASSPMWGAGANVLTF; j_call: TRBJ2-6; v_call: TRBV19; d_call: .
cdr3_nt: TGTGCCTGGAGTTCAGGGATCGGTCAGCCCCAGCATTTT; cdr3_aa: CAWSSGIGQPQHF; j_call: TRBJ1-5; v_call: TRBV30; d_call: .
cdr3_nt: TGTGCCAGCAGCTTGCGCCCCTACTACGAGCAGTACTTC; cdr3_aa: CASSLRPYYEQYF; j_call: TRBJ2-7; v_call: TRBV27; d_call: .
cdr3_nt: TGTGCCAGCAGTGAAGCGCGGAGCTACAATGAGCAGTTCTTC; cdr3_aa: CASSEARSYNEQFF; j_call: TRBJ2-1; v_call: TRBV6-1; d_call: .
cdr3_nt: TGCGCCAGCAGCCAGCGGCACAACTCCTACAATGAGCAGTTCTTC; cdr3_aa: CASSQRHNSYNEQFF; j_call: TRBJ2-1; v_call: TRBV4-1; d_call: .
cdr3_nt: TGTGCCAGCAGCCCCCCGGATGGCGACAGACGATTGAACACTGAAGCTTTCTTT; cdr3_aa: CASSPPDGDRRLNTEAFF; j_call: TRBJ1-1; v_call: TRBV14; d_call: .
cdr3_nt: TGTGCCAGCTCACCACCGGACAGGGGAACCGGGGAGCTGTTTTTT; cdr3_aa: CASSPPDRGTGELFF; j_call: TRBJ2-2; v_call: TRBV18; d_call: TRBD1
cdr3_nt: TGTGCCAGCAGTCTGAGGAGGGAGACCCAGTACTTC; cdr3_aa: CASSLRRETQYF; j_call: TRBJ2-5; v_call: TRBV7-9; d_call: .
cdr3_nt: TGTGCCAGCAGTGAATTTACAGGGGGCACTGAAGCTTTCTTT; cdr3_aa: CASSEFTGGTEAFF; j_call: TRBJ1-1; v_call: TRBV9; d_call: TRBD1
cdr3_nt: TGTGCCAGCAGCTTATCGGGTAACCCGAGGACTGAAGCTTTCTTT; cdr3_aa: CASSLSGNPRTEAFF; j_call: TRBJ1-1; v_call: TRBV7-3; d_call: .
cdr3_nt: TGTGCCAGCAGCCTCGACGACAGGGCTTCCTACGAGCAGTACTTC; cdr3_aa: CASSLDDRASYEQYF; j_call: TRBJ2-7; v_call: TRBV4-2; d_call: TRBD1
cdr3_nt: TGTGCCAGCAGTGAAAGCGGGAACTACGAGCAGTACTTC; cdr3_aa: CASSESGNYEQYF; j_call: TRBJ2-7; v_call: TRBV25-1; d_call: TRBD2
cdr3_nt: TGTGCCACCAGCTTGTCCGGGGGGGCCCCAGAGACCCAGTACTTC; cdr3_aa: CATSLSGGAPETQYF; j_call: TRBJ2-5; v_call: TRBV15; d_call: TRBD2
cdr3_nt: TGTGCCAGCCGACTAGCGGGGCAAGAGACCCAGTACTTC; cdr3_aa: CASRLAGQETQYF; j_call: TRBJ2-5; v_call: TRBV6-5; d_call: TRBD2
cdr3_nt: TGTGCCAGCAGTTACAGGGGTTGGACAGATACGCAGTATTTT; cdr3_aa: CASSYRGWTDTQYF; j_call: TRBJ2-3; v_call: TRBV6-5; d_call: .
cdr3_nt: TGTGCCAGCATCGTGACAGGGGGCGCAGATACGCAGTATTTT; cdr3_aa: CASIVTGGADTQYF; j_call: TRBJ2-3; v_call: TRBV7-9; d_call: TRBD1
cdr3_nt: TGTGCCAGCAGCCGGTCTGAGGAGCAGTTCTTC; cdr3_aa: CASSRSEEQFF; j_call: TRBJ2-1; v_call: TRBV7-9; d_call: .
cdr3_nt: TGCGCCAGCAGCCCGGGACTAGCGGGATCGGGCTCCTACAATGAGCAGTTCTTC; cdr3_aa: CASSPGLAGSGSYNEQFF; j_call: TRBJ2-1; v_call: TRBV4-1; d_call: TRBD2
cdr3_nt: TGTGCCAGCTCACTGCGCTCAACTGAAGCTTTCTTT; cdr3_aa: CASSLRSTEAFF; j_call: TRBJ1-1; v_call: TRBV18; d_call: .
cdr3_nt: TGTGCCAGCAGTGACCTTTCTAACCACCATGAGCAGTTCTTC; cdr3_aa: CASSDLSNHHEQFF; j_call: TRBJ2-1; v_call: TRBV6-4; d_call: .
cdr3_nt: TGTGCCAGCAGACCCGGGGGAGTAAGCACAGATACGCAGTATTTT; cdr3_aa: CASRPGGVSTDTQYF; j_call: TRBJ2-3; v_call: TRBV27; d_call: .
cdr3_nt: TGCGCCAGCAGCCAAGACAGGGTTGAAAAACTGTTTTTT; cdr3_aa: CASSQDRVEKLFF; j_call: TRBJ1-4; v_call: TRBV4-3; d_call: .
cdr3_nt: TGTGCCAGCAGCTTGGGAGGGAGAGGTCAGCCCCAGCATTTT; cdr3_aa: CASSLGGRGQPQHF; j_call: TRBJ1-5; v_call: TRBV5-6; d_call: .
cdr3_nt: TGTGCCAGCAGCCAGACAGGTTTATATGGCTACACCTTC; cdr3_aa: CASSQTGLYGYTF; j_call: TRBJ1-2; v_call: TRBV7-6; d_call: .
cdr3_nt: TGTGCCAGCAGTGTGCCTAGCGGGAGCTACGAGCAGTACTTC; cdr3_aa: CASSVPSGSYEQYF; j_call: TRBJ2-7; v_call: TRBV6-1; d_call: TRBD2
cdr3_nt: TGTGCCAGCAGTGATCGGGGGGATCTCTCTGAAGCTTTCTTT; cdr3_aa: CASSDRGDLSEAFF; j_call: TRBJ1-1; v_call: TRBV2; d_call: .
cdr3_nt: TGTGCCAGCACCTCGACAGGGGGCAGAGAGACCCAGTACTTC; cdr3_aa: CASTSTGGRETQYF; j_call: TRBJ2-5; v_call: TRBV7-8; d_call: TRBD1
cdr3_nt: TGTGCCAGCAGCTTAGACCAGGGAAGCAATCAGCCCCAGCATTTT; cdr3_aa: CASSLDQGSNQPQHF; j_call: TRBJ1-5; v_call: TRBV7-2; d_call: .
cdr3_nt: TGTGCCACCAGCAGTAGCCCCCAACTAGCGGGGGGGCAGCATGAGCAGTTCTTC; cdr3_aa: CATSSSPQLAGGQHEQFF; j_call: TRBJ2-1; v_call: TRBV15; d_call: TRBD2
cdr3_nt: TGCGCCAGCAGCTTGGATCAGGGGAAGGGTTTCGGAAACACCATATATTTT; cdr3_aa: CASSLDQGKGFGNTIYF; j_call: TRBJ1-3; v_call: TRBV5-1; d_call: .
cdr3_nt: TGTGCCAGCAGATTGACAGGGGGCAACGGAAAACTGTTTTTT; cdr3_aa: CASRLTGGNGKLFF; j_call: TRBJ1-4; v_call: TRBV6-6; d_call: TRBD1
cdr3_nt: TGTGCCAGCACCCCCTTGGGACAGACACAGGTGAACACTGAAGCTTTCTTT; cdr3_aa: CASTPLGQTQVNTEAFF; j_call: TRBJ1-1; v_call: TRBV7-8; d_call: TRBD1
cdr3_nt: TGTGCCTGGAGTCCCCGCTTGAGGGGGGACTACGAGCAGTACTTC; cdr3_aa: CAWSPRLRGDYEQYF; j_call: TRBJ2-7; v_call: TRBV30; d_call: .
cdr3_nt: TGTGCCTGGAGGGCAGGGGCTAGCTATGGCTACACCTTC; cdr3_aa: CAWRAGASYGYTF; j_call: TRBJ1-2; v_call: TRBV30; d_call: .
cdr3_nt: TGCAGTGCTGGACAGGGATATGGCTACACCTTC; cdr3_aa: CSAGQGYGYTF; j_call: TRBJ1-2; v_call: TRBV20-1; d_call: TRBD1
cdr3_nt: TGTGCCAGCTCACTACAGACAGGGTCGATTCTTGAGCAGTTCTTC; cdr3_aa: CASSLQTGSILEQFF; j_call: TRBJ2-1; v_call: TRBV18; d_call: TRBD1
cdr3_nt: TGCGCCAGCAGCTTGCTAGCGGGGGGGGATGAGCAGTTCTTC; cdr3_aa: CASSLLAGGDEQFF; j_call: TRBJ2-1; v_call: TRBV5-1; d_call: TRBD2
cdr3_nt: TGCGCCAGCAGCTACGCGGGGGCGGGAAGCTACGAGCAGTACTTC; cdr3_aa: CASSYAGAGSYEQYF; j_call: TRBJ2-7; v_call: TRBV4-1; d_call: .
cdr3_nt: TGCGCCAGCAGTCGGACAGACCAAGAGACCCAGTACTTC; cdr3_aa: CASSRTDQETQYF; j_call: TRBJ2-5; v_call: TRBV4-1; d_call: .
cdr3_nt: TGCGCCAGCAGCCAAGAAGGGGGAAGGGAAAGGACTGAAGCTTTCTTT; cdr3_aa: CASSQEGGRERTEAFF; j_call: TRBJ1-1; v_call: TRBV4-1; d_call: .
cdr3_nt: TGTGCCAGCAGCTTAGGGGTCAGAAACAGGAAGGCCAACGTCCTGACTTTC; cdr3_aa: CASSLGVRNRKANVLTF; j_call: TRBJ2-6; v_call: TRBV7-8; d_call: .
cdr3_nt: TGCGCCAGCAGCCAAGACCTCCTCCGGACTAGCGGGGGCCGTCTGAAGGAGACCCAGTACTTC; cdr3_aa: CASSQDLLRTSGGRLKETQYF; j_call: TRBJ2-5; v_call: TRBV4-1; d_call: TRBD2
cdr3_nt: TGCGCCAGCAGCTTCGGCGGGGGGTCCACAGATACGCAGTATTTT; cdr3_aa: CASSFGGGSTDTQYF; j_call: TRBJ2-3; v_call: TRBV5-1; d_call: TRBD2
cdr3_nt: TGTGCCTGGAGTGCCCCGGGGTTTAATAGTTCACCCCTCCACTTT; cdr3_aa: CAWSAPGFNSSPLHF; j_call: TRBJ1-6; v_call: TRBV30; d_call: .
cdr3_nt: TGTGCCAGCAGTTCACAGGGACGTAGACTCTCCTACGAGCAGTACTTC; cdr3_aa: CASSSQGRRLSYEQYF; j_call: TRBJ2-7; v_call: TRBV6-5; d_call: .
cdr3_nt: TGTGCCAGCAGTTACGGGCGGGGAGACTACAATGAGCAGTTCTTC; cdr3_aa: CASSYGRGDYNEQFF; j_call: TRBJ2-1; v_call: TRBV6-5; d_call: .
cdr3_nt: TGCAGCGTTACGGCAGGTCCCTCCTACGAGCAGTACTTC; cdr3_aa: CSVTAGPSYEQYF; j_call: TRBJ2-7; v_call: TRBV29-1; d_call: .
cdr3_nt: TGTGCCAGCAGCACTCCGGGACAAGGAAAACTGTTTTTT; cdr3_aa: CASSTPGQGKLFF; j_call: TRBJ1-4; v_call: TRBV11-3; d_call: .
cdr3_nt: TGTGCCAGCAGCCCTCGGAGTGAGCAGTTCTTC; cdr3_aa: CASSPRSEQFF; j_call: TRBJ2-1; v_call: TRBV16; d_call: .
cdr3_nt: TGTGCTAGTGGTAAAACTAGCGGGGTAGAGACCCAGTACTTC; cdr3_aa: CASGKTSGVETQYF; j_call: TRBJ2-5; v_call: TRBV12-5; d_call: TRBD2
cdr3_nt: TGTGCCAGCATGTTGGCTGATAATTCACCCCTCCACTTT; cdr3_aa: CASMLADNSPLHF; j_call: TRBJ1-6; v_call: TRBV6-5; d_call: .